A single sample is the source of the 22 T cell receptor beta chains below, sequenced in a study of molecular identifiers for immune sequencing clone quantification. In TCRdb, the PCR reads were re-called with MiXCR into one record per CDR3 protein. Of 40,000 to 45,000 distinct CDR3 sequences in the sample, 15% to 20% were seen once. Sequenced input: naive CD8+ T cells from blood, with Jurkat cell RNA spiked in. Documented subset: FACS-sorted CD8+CD4-CCR7+CD45RA+ naive T cells. The source is a human donor in good health. Some libraries in this study had Jurkat cell RNA spiked in.

In its sample, this clonotype was seen many times. This chain connects TRBV14 to TRBJ1-1, with a possible D match to TRBD1 (6 bases). V lost 5 bases and J lost 11, with 15 bases in between. The CDR3 spans 12 residues. CDR1 and CDR2 from the germline V gene are SGHDN and FVKESK. CDR3: CASSAPGVEAFF. CDR3 bases: TGTGCCAGCAGCGCACCAGGGGTTGAGGCTTTCTTT.

This clonotype was recorded many times. The rearrangement links TRBV19 to TRBJ2-7, with 10 bases identical to TRBD1. CDR1 and CDR2 from the germline V gene are LNHDA and SQIVND (reference sequence). V lost 3 bases to trimming and J lost 2 bases; unmatched junction nucleotides: 4. CDR3 length equals 15 residues. The CDR3 reads CASSIGTGVTYEQYF. DNA of the CDR3: TGTGCCAGTAGTATTGGGACAGGGGTGACCTACGAGCAGTACTTC.

This clonotype was detected many times. The V and J genes are TRBV12-3 or TRBV12-4 and TRBJ2-7, with D perhaps matching TRBD2 (5 bases). V dropped 3 bases and J dropped 1 base, with 7 bases sitting between them. The CDR3 runs to 13 residues. The CDR3 DNA reads TGTGCCAGCAGTTTCCCGGGGTCCTACGAGCAGTACTTC. This sequence encodes CASSFPGSYEQYF.

By share of the sample, this clonotype is medium-sized. The rearrangement uses TRBV3-1 and TRBJ2-3; 11 nucleotides match TRBD2. The germline V gene encodes CDR1 LGHDT and CDR2 YNNKEL (reference sequence). The CDR3 runs 15 residues. Losses at the gene ends were 1 base for V and 5 bases for J; bases not matched to a gene: 2. The CDR3, as DNA: TGTGCCAGCAGCCAAGGGACTAGCGGGCAAGATACGCAGTATTTT. As protein: CASSQGTSGQDTQYF.

This chain links TRBV28 with TRBJ1-2; D not certain. Trimming took off 6 bases at V and 3 bases at J, with 14 bases between the two ends. This CDR3 comprises 14 residues. CDR1 and CDR2 from the germline V gene are MDHEN and SYDVKM. The CDR3 bases are TGTGCCAGCAGGTCCTGGGCCCGGGACTATGGCTACACCTTC. Residues: CASRSWARDYGYTF.

This clonotype came up a few times. A much larger clone is a single base away; this may be a read error. The chain is built from TRBV7-6 and TRBJ2-3, with 10 bases aligning to TRBD2. V gave up 5 bases and J gave up 3 bases; unmatched junction bases: 5. The CDR3 covers 15 residues. The germline gives CDR1 SGHVS, CDR2 FNYEAQ. The CDR3 coding sequence is TGTGCCAGCAGCCCACCAGCGGGAGGGACAGATACGCAGTATTTT. Protein sequence: CASSPPAGGTDTQYF.

This clonotype was found many times. The gene calls are TRBV7-9 and TRBJ2-3; tentative D call: TRBD2 (7 bases). V was clipped by 5 bases and J by 3 bases, with 18 bases between them. The germline CDR1 and CDR2 sequences are SEHNR and FQNEAQ (reference sequence). CDR3 length: 16 amino acids. As DNA, the CDR3 is TGTGCCAGCAGCCCAACGGAGGGGGGGACGACAGATACGCAGTATTTT. Encoded protein: CASSPTEGGTTDTQYF.

Ten or more counts support this clonotype. The chain couples TRBV7-9 to TRBJ2-5, with D hard to call. CDR1 and CDR2 (germline): SEHNR, FQNEAQ (reference sequence). The CDR3 extends over 14 amino acids. V shed 1 base and J shed 3 bases, with 9 bases lying between them. CDR3 sequence reads: CASSLVLTEETQYF. CDR3 in DNA: TGTGCCAGCAGCTTAGTTTTAACAGAAGAGACCCAGTACTTC.

This clonotype was seen ten or more times. The rearrangement uses TRBV12-3 or TRBV12-4 and TRBJ1-3; 7 bases match TRBD1. V shed 10 bases and J 4 bases; nucleotides not matched to a gene: 7. The CDR3 length is 13 residues. The CDR3 DNA reads TGTGCCAACGAACAGGGGACAGGAAACACCATATATTTT. Protein product: CANEQGTGNTIYF.

This clonotype has ten or more counts. The chain recombines TRBV19 with TRBJ1-1; D is unclear. V lost 4 bases, J lost 3 bases, and 9 bases lay in between. Germline CDR1 and CDR2: LNHDA and SQIVND (reference sequence). The CDR3 sequence is 13 residues long. The CDR3 reads CASSTPAYTEAFF. In nucleotides, the CDR3 is TGTGCCAGTAGTACCCCTGCATACACTGAAGCTTTCTTT.

This clonotype was observed at least ten times. The V gene is TRBV5-6, the J gene TRBJ2-5; a possible D gene is TRBD1 (6 bases). The CDR3 length is 14 residues. Germline V gene lookup returns CDR1 SGHDT and CDR2 YYEEEE. Between the trimmed V and J ends, which lost 3 bases and 0 bases, there was a span of 9 bases. The CDR3: CASSYDRNQETQYF. The CDR3 nucleotides are TGTGCCAGCAGCTACGACAGGAACCAAGAGACCCAGTACTTC.

In its sample, this clonotype was seen many times. The chain employs TRBV5-1 and TRBJ1-4, with a tentative D call TRBD1 (5 bases). The CDR3 has 14 residues. The V end was cut by 4 bases, the J end by 7 bases, with 14 bases between. Per the germline V gene, CDR1 is SGHRS and CDR2 is YFSETQ. The CDR3 spells CASSVRGAGEKLFF. The DNA of the CDR3 is TGCGCCAGCAGCGTAAGGGGCGCAGGTGAAAAACTGTTTTTT.

J is TRBJ2-1 and V is TRBV7-9; TRBD1 matches at 7 bases. Trimming removed 5 bases from V and 3 bases from J; junction bases left unmatched: 10. CDR3 length equals 16 residues. Germline CDR1 SEHNR, CDR2 FQNEAQ (reference sequence). This chain's CDR3 is CASSPVLGDSYNEQFF. The CDR3 DNA is TGTGCCAGCAGCCCGGTCCTGGGGGACAGCTACAATGAGCAGTTCTTC.

In this sample, this clonotype turned up many times. The chain couples TRBV7-6 to TRBJ2-7; TRBD1 matches at 8 bases. The V segment lost 5 bases and the J segment 3 bases; nucleotides outside the gene matches: 6. The CDR3 sequence is 14 residues long. Germline CDR1 and CDR2: SGHVS and FNYEAQ. CDR3 sequence reads: CASSVDGQGYEQYF. In DNA, the CDR3 is TGTGCCAGCAGCGTGGACGGACAGGGCTACGAGCAGTACTTC. The full variable domain, completed using reference TRBV7-6 and TRBJ2-7, is GAGVSQSPRYKVTKRGQDVALRCDPISGHVSLYWYRQALGQGPEFLTYFNYEAQQDKSGLPNDRFSAERPEGSISTLTIQRTEQRDSAMYRCASSVDGQGYEQYFGPGTRLTVT.

J is TRBJ1-4 and V is TRBV6-5; 8 nucleotides line up with TRBD1. The CDR3 loop spans 15 amino acids. From germline, CDR1 is MNHEY and CDR2 SVGAGI. Losses at the gene ends were 5 bases for V and 8 bases for J; bases not matched to a gene: 10. CDR3 DNA: TGTGCCAGCAGTCTAGCTAACGCAGGGGGCGAAAAACTGTTTTTT. Residues: CASSLANAGGEKLFF.

This clonotype was seen at least ten times. The chain recombines TRBV4-3 with TRBJ1-1; D call uncertain. Germline values: CDR1 LGHNA, CDR2 YSLEER. V lost 0 bases and J 4 bases, leaving 15 bases between the germline ends. This CDR3 has 16 residues. The CDR3 coding sequence is TGCGCCAGCAGCCAAGAAAACGACGGTGCCGGCACTGAAGCTTTCTTT. This sequence encodes CASSQENDGAGTEAFF.

This clonotype was seen ten or more times. The chain has TRBV7-2 and TRBJ2-3; the match to TRBD2 covers 7 bases. The J segment lost 2 bases and the V segment lost 2 bases, leaving 7 bases of the junction unmatched. Germline CDR1 SGHTA, CDR2 FQGNSA. CDR3 length: 16 residues. CDR3 DNA: TGTGCCAGCAGCTTAAGGCCGGGGGGAGACACAGATACGCAGTATTTT. It yields the protein CASSLRPGGDTDTQYF.

The rearrangement joins TRBV30 to TRBJ1-1, with unresolved D. Between the trimmed V and J ends, which lost 2 bases and 1 base, there was a span of 11 bases. The CDR3 consists of 14 residues. The germline gives CDR1 GTSNPN, CDR2 SVGIG (reference sequence). CDR3 DNA sequence: TGTGCCTGGAGTATACCCGGAGAGAACACTGAAGCTTTCTTT. Protein sequence: CAWSIPGENTEAFF.

This rearrangement joins TRBV4-2 to TRBJ2-7; 7 bases map to TRBD2. With V trimmed by 1 base and J by 3 bases, 6 bases remained unmatched. The CDR3 contains 15 residues. The germline CDR1 and CDR2 sequences are LGHNA and YNFKEQ. The DNA of the CDR3 is TGTGCCAGCAGCCAAGTCCCGGGGGGTATCTACGAGCAGTACTTC. This sequence encodes CASSQVPGGIYEQYF.

The V and J genes are TRBV7-9 and TRBJ2-1; D gene ambiguous. V gave up 1 base and J gave up 6 bases, with 13 bases separating them. The CDR3 consists of 15 residues. Germline V gives CDR1 SEHNR, CDR2 FQNEAQ (reference sequence). The CDR3 DNA is TGTGCCAGCAGCTTAGTTGATCGCGCGACCAATGAGCAGTTCTTC. Encoded protein: CASSLVDRATNEQFF.

This clonotype was detected only once. A single base separates this from a much larger clone, so it may be a read error. The chain recombines TRBV7-2 with TRBJ1-5; TRBD1 matches at 8 bases. There are 15 residues in the CDR3. Germline lookup yields CDR1 SGHTA and CDR2 FQGNSA. CDR3 nucleotides: TGTGCCAGCAGCTTAGGACCAGGGGGCAGTCAGCCCCGGCATTTT. Translation: CASSLGPGGSQPRHF.

This clonotype appeared many times. The chain couples TRBV6-2 or TRBV6-3 to TRBJ2-7; perhaps TRBD1 as D (6 bases). Trimming stripped 6 bases from V and 3 bases from J, with 18 bases between. Germline V gives CDR1 MNHEY, CDR2 SVGEGT. This CDR3 comprises 15 residues. CDR3 protein: CASSHTSGQVYEQYF. The CDR3 region has the DNA TGTGCCAGCAGCCACACCTCGGGACAAGTCTACGAGCAGTACTTC.